This T cell receptor beta chain was captured by sequencing in a study of T cell responses to AZD1222 COVID-19 vaccine. General study results and limits: The sample set comprised mostly white British donors with more females, and clonal diversity was possibly underestimated. Spike was spanned by vaccine-associated CD4 TCRs, which were dominant at 160-218 and 743-854. Repertoire sampling occurred only after the peak T cell response. Vaccination with two AZD1222 doses was followed by a rise in Spike-specific TCR breadth and depth.

Sequencing used immunoSEQ multiplex PCR; TCRdb keeps in-frame clones, though not all of them. Of around 160,000 clones in the sample, 82% were seen once. The CDR3 extends over 13 amino acids. Trimming took 7 bases from V and 4 from J; bases not matched to a gene: 6. In the case of this clone: No antigen is known for it.

The source is an adult in good health. Sequenced here: peripheral blood, sampled on day 0 of MenACWY control vaccination. V is TRBV23-1 and J is TRBJ1-1; 7 positions match TRBD1. TRBV23-1 is assigned to the ORF class and has an uncertain function. The CDR3: CASKDRVFTEAFF. The CDR3 nucleotides read TGCGCCAGCAAAGACAGGGTGTTCACTGAAGCTTTCTTT.